A selection of T cell receptor beta chains follows, all from one sample in a study of radiotherapy plus CTLA-4 blockade in lung cancer. Assay: immunoSEQ multiplex PCR; the TCRdb copy retains only in-frame clones and omits some. The sample lists approximately 69,000 clones; approximately 78% were seen once. The sequenced sample was peripheral blood, obtained from a patient treated with radiotherapy plus ipilimumab. The receptors were sampled from a human donor with non-small cell lung cancer who had a complete response to radiotherapy plus ipilimumab. CDR3s leave out the opening cysteine and the closing phenylalanine or tryptophan.

>TRBJ2-1|TRBV5-1
ASSGGKETPKGEQF
>TRBJ2-1|TRBV11-3
ASSFVGNEQF
>TRBJ1-3|TRBV7-2
ASSPRGSGNTIY
>TRBJ2-2|TRBV28
ASSLRGRTGELF
>TRBJ2-1|TRBV7-9
ASIGGLDEQF
>TRBJ2-1|TRBV19
ASSIGRGRGNEQF
>TRBJ1-1|TRBV7-2
ASSLVDRGAIAF
>TRBJ1-5|TRBV5-5
ASSFSEGHQPQH
>TRBJ1-5|TRBV7-2
ASSLAVRVGAQNSNQPQH
>TRBJ1-2|TRBV18
ASSPGQGAGYGYT
>TRBJ2-1|TRBV5-1
ASSLPQGNYNEQF